This T cell receptor beta chain stems from a study of T cells after somatic rescue of genetic block. Generated by immunoSEQ multiplex PCR, the TCRdb table keeps only in-frame clones and is missing some. The sample holds roughly 71,000 clones, roughly 88% seen once. The germline CDR1 and CDR2 sequences are KGHSH and LQKENI. The CDR3 is 15 amino acids. V gave up 3 bases and J gave up 5 bases; unmatched junction bases: 6. The receptor was isolated from a man aged 25 to 40. This chain uses TRBV18 with TRBJ2-1, with 8 bases matching TRBD2. The sequencing input was peripheral blood mononuclear cells (PBMCs). The CDR3 spells CASSPPGLVDNEQFF. In DNA, the CDR3 is TGTGCCAGCTCACCCCCGGGACTAGTAGACAATGAGCAGTTCTTC.